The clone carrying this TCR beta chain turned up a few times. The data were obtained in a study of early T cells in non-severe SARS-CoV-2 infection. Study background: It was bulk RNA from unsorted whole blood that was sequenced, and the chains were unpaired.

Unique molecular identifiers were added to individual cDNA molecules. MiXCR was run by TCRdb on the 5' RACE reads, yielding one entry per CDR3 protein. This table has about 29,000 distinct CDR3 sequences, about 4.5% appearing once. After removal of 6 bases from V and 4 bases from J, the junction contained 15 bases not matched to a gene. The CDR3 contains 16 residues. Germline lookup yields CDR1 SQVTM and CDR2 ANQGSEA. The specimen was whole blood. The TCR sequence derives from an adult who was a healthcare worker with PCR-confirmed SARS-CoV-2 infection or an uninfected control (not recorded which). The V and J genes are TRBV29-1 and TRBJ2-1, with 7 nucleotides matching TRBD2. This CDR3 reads CSVTSLGGGVYNEQFF. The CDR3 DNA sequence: TGCAGCGTCACGTCACTCGGGGGAGGGGTATACAATGAGCAGTTCTTC.